This record looks at one T cell receptor (beta chain) sequence and its context. Antigen unknown. This record belongs to a study of cytomegalovirus exposure and HLA in healthy donors. Findings and caveats of the study: In a later analysis, HLA-C alleles had the fewest associated TCRs, DRB1 alleles the most. Accurate prediction of HLA-A and HLA-B alleles (for most subjects) was reportedly achieved from TCR beta sequences. Among immune exposure information, only CMV serostatus was available.

Germline CDR1 LNHDA, CDR2 SQIVND (reference sequence). This CDR3 is 12 amino acids long. Between the trimmed V and J ends, which lost 5 bases and 4 bases, there was a span of 8 bases. 13 Jbeta primers and 60 Vbeta primers were used for the PCR. Measured with immunoSEQ multiplex PCR; TCRdb has only the in-frame clones, and not every one. The sample data list tens of thousands of clones. This receptor was obtained from a woman in her twenties or thirties in good health and CMV-seropositive. The sequenced sample was PBMCs. The chain links TRBV19 to TRBJ1-2; D call uncertain. The CDR3 DNA follows: TGTGCCAGTAGTCGCTACGGCTATGGCTACACCTTC. Residues: CASSRYGYGYTF.